A selection of T cell receptor beta chains follows, all from one sample in a study of blood T cell repertoires in COVID-19. Profiled with immunoSEQ multiplex PCR; TCRdb holds only in-frame clones, not every one. The profile covers some 320,000 clones, with about 82% appearing a single time and 7.2% taken by the ten largest. The source material was peripheral blood. Source of these receptors: a human donor in a cohort sampled during active COVID-19. The CDR3 runs from the conserved cysteine through the conserved F or W.

v_call	j_call	cdr3_aa
TRBV30	TRBJ1-5	CAWSVGVLGNQPQHF
TRBV2	TRBJ2-1	CASSAPGQGSSSYNEQFF
TRBV6-5	TRBJ1-1	CASIRMGGVGTEAFF
TRBV15	TRBJ2-7	CATSRDRGAYEQYF
TRBV19	TRBJ2-2	CASNPTTGGRNTGELFF
TRBV7-9	TRBJ2-4	CASSLVGVRLAKNIQYF
TRBV5-4	TRBJ1-2	CASTLNPRELIYGYTF
TRBV28	TRBJ2-3	CASSLGLFGAGVQYF
TRBV19	TRBJ2-5	CASSIGSGGFQETQYF
TRBV24-1	TRBJ1-5	CATSDLNGHQPQHF
TRBV5-1	TRBJ2-2	CASSLAGQGAPGELFF
TRBV7-9	TRBJ1-2	CASSPESFYYGYTF
TRBV5-4	TRBJ1-1	CASSKSGAGDTEAFF
TRBV5-1	TRBJ2-3	CASSLMRPDTQYF
TRBV30	TRBJ1-2	CAWSVRSTTNYGYTF
TRBV3-1/TRBV3-2	TRBJ2-7	CASSQLGTTYEQYF
TRBV25-1	TRBJ2-5	CASSATGGRETQYF
TRBV5-1	TRBJ2-7	CASSPSGQGSSYEQYF
TRBV2	TRBJ2-3	CASSAVGGWGTDTQYF
TRBV18	TRBJ1-3	CASSPREGSSGNTIYF
TRBV9	TRBJ1-2	CASSLATDYGYTF
TRBV19	TRBJ2-1	CASSIGLAGGYEQFF
TRBV4-1	TRBJ1-6	CASSQDKFETSPSPLHF
TRBV12-3/TRBV12-4	TRBJ1-1	CASSRGTEAFF
TRBV5-4	TRBJ1-1	CASSRPGTGLNTEAFF
TRBV25-1	TRBJ1-2	CASSEGGLDYGYTF
TRBV29-1	TRBJ1-4	CSVGTVGTTNEKLFF
TRBV21-1	TRBJ1-3	CASSKVLAGYSGNTIYF
TRBV7-2	TRBJ2-7	CASSLQWTSGGNSYEQYF
TRBV4-2	TRBJ1-2	CASSQDTKQYYGYTF
TRBV9	TRBJ1-2	CASSGNRGRGYTF